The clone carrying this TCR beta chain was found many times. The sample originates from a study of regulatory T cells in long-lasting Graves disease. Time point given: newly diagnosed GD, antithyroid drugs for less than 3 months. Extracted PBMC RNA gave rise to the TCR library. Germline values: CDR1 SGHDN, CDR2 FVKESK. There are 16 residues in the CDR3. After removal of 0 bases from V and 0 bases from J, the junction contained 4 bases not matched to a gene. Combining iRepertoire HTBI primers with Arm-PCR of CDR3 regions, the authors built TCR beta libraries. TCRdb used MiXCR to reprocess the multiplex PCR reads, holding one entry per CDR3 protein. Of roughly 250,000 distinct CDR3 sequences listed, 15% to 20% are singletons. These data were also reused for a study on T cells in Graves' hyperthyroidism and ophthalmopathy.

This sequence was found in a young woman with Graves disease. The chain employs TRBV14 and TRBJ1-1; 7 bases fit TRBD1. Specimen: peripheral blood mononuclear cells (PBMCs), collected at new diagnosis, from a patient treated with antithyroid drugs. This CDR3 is CASSQERDSLNTEAFF. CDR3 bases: TGTGCCAGCAGCCAAGAGAGGGACAGCTTGAACACTGAAGCTTTCTTT.